Shown below are 15 T cell receptor beta chains from a single sample sequenced in a study of early T cells in non-severe SARS-CoV-2 infection. TCRdb recomputed calls from the 5' RACE reads with MiXCR, one row per CDR3 protein. In the table there are about 31,000 distinct CDR3 sequences, approximately 6% of which are singletons. Sequenced sample: whole blood. The receptors derive from an adult who was a healthcare worker with PCR-confirmed SARS-CoV-2 infection or an uninfected control (not recorded which).

In this sample, this clonotype turned up many times. The chain uses TRBV20-1 and TRBJ2-7, with 9 positions matching TRBD2. Germline CDR1 and CDR2: DFQATT and SNEGSKA (reference sequence). The CDR3 consists of 16 residues. The V and J ends lost 0 bases and 0 bases, in that order; junction bases with no gene match: 6. CDR3: CSARDGTSGFSYEQYF. Here the CDR3 DNA reads TGCAGTGCTAGAGATGGCACTAGCGGGTTCTCCTACGAGCAGTACTTC.

The rearrangement uses TRBV6-2 or TRBV6-3 and TRBJ2-3, with D perhaps matching TRBD1 (6 bases). V shed 5 bases and J shed 1 base, with 13 bases lying between them. The CDR3 runs to 15 residues. In germline, CDR1 is MNHEY, CDR2 SVGEGT. CDR3 residues: CASSIQGIGTDTQYF. The DNA for the CDR3 is TGTGCCAGCAGTATTCAGGGGATCGGCACAGATACGCAGTATTTT.

This clonotype has at least ten counts. The chain employs TRBV15 and TRBJ1-1, with 8 bases lining up with TRBD1. The germline gives CDR1 LNHNV, CDR2 YYDKDF (reference sequence). The CDR3 extends over 14 amino acids. V trimming: 3 bases; J trimming: 4 bases; junction bases outside the gene matches: 4. In DNA form, the CDR3 reads TGTGCCACCAGCAGGAATACAGGGGGCACTGAAGCTTTCTTT. Amino acid sequence: CATSRNTGGTEAFF. The variable domain in full, completed from reference TRBV15 and TRBJ1-1, reads DAMVIQNPRYQVTQFGKPVTLSCSQTLNHNVMYWYQQKSSQAPKLLFHYYDKDFNNEADTPDNFQSRRPNTSFCFLDIRSPGLGDTAMYLCATSRNTGGTEAFFGQGTRLTVV.

This clonotype was seen many times. This chain connects TRBV6-5 to TRBJ1-6; tentatively, D is TRBD1 (6 bases). Germline V CDR1 and CDR2: MNHEY, SVGAGI. Trimming removed 6 bases at V and 13 bases at J, with 13 bases between. CDR3 size: 12 residues. CDR3 in amino acids: CASREPGAPLHF. CDR3 coding DNA: TGTGCCAGCAGGGAGCCGGGGGCGCCCCTCCACTTT.

This clonotype was observed a few times. The J gene is TRBJ1-6, the V gene TRBV4-2; D is undetermined. Germline CDR1 LGHNA, CDR2 YNFKEQ. CDR3 length: 13 residues. With 1 base removed from V and 6 bases from J, the gap between germline ends came to 4 bases. The CDR3 reads CASSQAPNSPLHF. The CDR3 DNA reads as TGTGCCAGCAGCCAAGCTCCTAATTCACCCCTCCACTTT.

This clonotype was observed a few times. The chain links TRBV5-4 to TRBJ2-7, with 10 bases matching TRBD2. The CDR3 totals 16 residues. The V segment lost 2 bases and the J segment 9 bases; nucleotides outside the gene matches: 14. The germline gives CDR1 SGHNT, CDR2 YYREEE (reference sequence). The CDR3 DNA is TGTGCCAGCAGCTTCGATAGCGGGAGGTTTTCTACGAGGCAGTACTTC. Encoded protein: CASSFDSGRFSTRQYF.

This chain uses TRBV5-1 with TRBJ2-2, with TRBD2 identical over 11 bases. Germline CDR1 and CDR2: SGHRS and YFSETQ. V shed 1 base, J shed 7 bases, and the junction held 12 bases outside the gene matches. CDR3 size: 18 residues. In nucleotides, the CDR3 is TGCGCCAGCAGCTTGCTTGTAACTAGCGGGAGTCGGAGCGGGGAGCTGTTTTTT. It translates to CASSLLVTSGSRSGELFF.

This clonotype was seen more than once but under ten times. This rearrangement joins TRBV20-1 to TRBJ2-5, with 7 bases lining up with TRBD1. Germline assignment: CDR1 DFQATT and CDR2 SNEGSKA (reference sequence). The length of the CDR3 is 15 residues. The V and J ends lost 3 bases and 5 bases, in that order; junction bases with no gene match: 12. Here the CDR3 reads CSARPLQGQQETQYF. CDR3 in DNA: TGCAGTGCTAGGCCTTTACAGGGGCAGCAGGAGACCCAGTACTTC.

This clonotype was observed a handful of times. V and J are TRBV12-3 or TRBV12-4 and TRBJ2-3, with TRBD1 as a possible D gene (5 bases). V lost 3 bases and J 5 bases, leaving 12 bases between the germline ends. The CDR3 loop spans 14 amino acids. CDR3 residues: CASSFRQGGDTQYF. CDR3 nucleotides: TGTGCCAGCAGTTTTCGGCAGGGTGGAGATACGCAGTATTTT.

This clonotype was seen at least ten times. The genes are TRBV7-9 and TRBJ2-7; 12 positions match TRBD1. In germline, CDR1 is SEHNR, CDR2 FQNEAQ (reference sequence). V lost 4 bases to trimming and J lost 4 bases; unmatched junction nucleotides: 11. CDR3 length equals 17 residues. As DNA, the CDR3 is TGTGCCAGCAGCTCAGACCTGGGACAGGGGGCGATATACGAGCAGTACTTC. This encodes CASSSDLGQGAIYEQYF.

The chain is built from TRBV2 and TRBJ2-1; no reliable D call. The CDR3 totals 12 residues. Trimming cost V 6 bases and J 9 bases, with 12 bases left between them. Germline CDR1 is SNHLY and CDR2 is FYNNEI. The CDR3 bases are TGTGCCAGCAGACTCTTGTCGAGTGAGCAGTTCTTC. Translated: CASRLLSSEQFF.

In its sample, this clonotype was seen a few times. The J gene is TRBJ2-3, the V gene TRBV3-1; the match to TRBD2 covers 9 bases. V trimming: 4 bases; J trimming: 3 bases; junction bases outside the gene matches: 8. Germline V gene sequence: CDR1 LGHDT, CDR2 YNNKEL (reference sequence). This CDR3 contains 16 residues. CDR3: CASSPLAGLGTDTQYF. DNA of the CDR3: TGTGCCAGCAGCCCCCTAGCGGGACTAGGGACAGATACGCAGTATTTT.

This clonotype was recorded many times. The chain couples TRBV9 to TRBJ1-1; 7 nucleotides align to TRBD1. Looked up from germline, CDR1 is SGDLS and CDR2 is YYNGEE. The CDR3 extends over 14 amino acids. Trimming took 3 bases from V and 1 from J; bases not matched to a gene: 3. In DNA form, the CDR3 reads TGTGCCAGCAGCGACGGACAGGCGAACACTGAAGCTTTCTTT. As protein: CASSDGQANTEAFF.

In this sample, this clonotype turned up many times. This rearrangement joins TRBV12-3 or TRBV12-4 to TRBJ2-3, with a possible D match to TRBD2 (6 bases). Trimming shortened V by 7 bases and J by 3 bases, and 17 bases separated the two germline ends. The CDR3 contains 15 residues. The DNA of the CDR3 is TGTGCCAGCAAAAGACTAGTACGAGGAACAGATACGCAGTATTTT. Amino acid sequence: CASKRLVRGTDTQYF.

The V gene is TRBV28, the J gene TRBJ1-2; D uncertain. This CDR3 contains 13 residues. V lost 1 base and J lost 12, with 15 bases in between. Germline V CDR1 and CDR2: MDHEN, SYDVKM. This CDR3 is CASSLLPGNSHTF. The CDR3 DNA sequence: TGTGCCAGCAGTTTATTGCCAGGCAATAGCCACACCTTC.